One sample yielded the 13 T cell receptor beta chains listed below, sequenced in a study of vaccination and CD4 T cells after COVID-19. Treatment indicated: roughly 10-day PBMC culture with coronavirus spike peptide pools or control peptides (ViraFEST assay). With the Oncomine TCR Beta short-read assay, DNA from cultured CD4+ T cells was sequenced. TCRdb called the PCR reads again in MiXCR, with one record for every CDR3 protein. The sample lists about 17,000 distinct CDR3 sequences, around a third occurring once. Their antigens are not known. Sequencing was carried out using cultured CD4+ T cells from blood. The source is a human donor with COVID-19.

This sequence joins TRBV9 and TRBJ1-2, with D possibly matching TRBD1 (5 bases). V was pared by 0 bases and J by 1 base, with 10 bases between. In germline, CDR1 is SGDLS, CDR2 YYNGEE. The CDR3 loop spans 15 amino acids. The CDR3 reads CASSVVGTDNYGYTF. In nucleotides, the CDR3 is TGTGCCAGCAGCGTAGTTGGGACGGATAACTATGGCTACACCTTC.

This clonotype came up a few times. The chain links TRBV19 to TRBJ1-4; 7 nucleotides match TRBD1. The junction had 7 bases not matched to a gene; V was cut back by 6 bases and J by 3 bases. The CDR3 consists of 15 residues. The germline CDR1 and CDR2 sequences are LNHDA and SQIVND (reference sequence). CDR3 amino acids: CASRSRDSPNEKLFF. The CDR3 DNA reads TGTGCCAGTAGGAGTCGGGACAGCCCTAATGAAAAACTGTTTTTT.

The J gene is TRBJ2-1, the V gene TRBV24-1, with 8 nucleotides matching TRBD1. The germline V gene has CDR1 KGHDR and CDR2 SFDVKD. The CDR3 has 17 residues. V shed 0 bases, J shed 3 bases, and the junction held 6 bases outside the gene matches. The CDR3 nucleotides are TGTGCCACCAGTGATTTGCAAGGACAGGGTCGCTACAATGAGCAGTTCTTC. Translation: CATSDLQGQGRYNEQFF.

The CDR3 protein is CASSWGTGTYQPQHF. In DNA, the CDR3 is TGTGCCAGCAGTTGGGGGACAGGCACTTATCAGCCCCAGCATTTT. The chain has TRBV6-2 or TRBV6-3 and TRBJ1-5, with 8 bases lining up with TRBD1. V shed 4 bases, J shed 5 bases, and the junction held 7 bases outside the gene matches. This CDR3 contains 15 residues. CDR1 MNHEY and CDR2 SVGEGT come from the germline V gene.

The rearrangement uses TRBV5-4 and TRBJ1-2; 8 positions match TRBD1. The V gene's germline CDR1 is SGHNT and CDR2 YYREEE (reference sequence). The V segment lost 4 bases and the J segment 8 bases; nucleotides outside the gene matches: 16. The CDR3 length is 16 residues. The CDR3 DNA is TGTGCCAGCAGCCTTAGCTCAGGGGGCGCTGGAGTCGGCTACACCTTC. As protein: CASSLSSGGAGVGYTF.

The chain carries TRBV6-5 and TRBJ2-1; D remains ambiguous. The CDR3 length is 11 residues. Deletions cut 4 bases from V and 8 bases from J, with 6 bases between. Germline loops: CDR1 MNHEY, CDR2 SVGAGI. CDR3 nucleotide sequence: TGTGCCAGCAGTTCCCTCTATGAGCAGTTCTTC. This gives the protein CASSSLYEQFF.

The chain is built from TRBV9 and TRBJ2-1; TRBD1 might be the D (5 bases). The germline V and J ends were trimmed by 4 bases and 4 bases, with 15 bases remaining between them. Germline V CDR1 and CDR2: SGDLS, YYNGEE. This CDR3 has 15 amino acids. CDR3 loop: CASSPGYGHYNEQFF. CDR3 nucleotides: TGTGCCAGCAGCCCAGGGTACGGGCATTACAATGAGCAGTTCTTC.

V is TRBV6-1 and J is TRBJ2-7; 8 positions agree with TRBD2. Germline-derived CDR1 and CDR2 are MNHNS and SASEGT. There are 15 residues in the CDR3. Trimming cost V 6 bases and J 7 bases; bases outside gene matches: 14. CDR3: CASSVSGASVGEQYF. Written as DNA, the CDR3 is TGTGCCAGCAGCGTTAGCGGGGCGTCGGTGGGGGAGCAGTACTTC.

The rearrangement joins TRBV10-2 to TRBJ1-2; D gene ambiguous. This CDR3 is built from 13 residues. CDR1 is WSHSY, CDR2 SAAADI, per germline. The V end was cut by 0 bases, the J end by 2 bases, with 4 bases between. CDR3 residues: CASSESFNYGYTF. As DNA, the CDR3 is TGCGCCAGCAGTGAGTCGTTCAACTATGGCTACACCTTC.

The V and J genes are TRBV19 and TRBJ2-7; D perhaps matches TRBD1 (6 bases). V lost 8 bases and J 0 bases, leaving 14 bases between the germline ends. Germline-derived CDR1 and CDR2 are LNHDA and SQIVND (reference sequence). The CDR3 length is 14 residues. The CDR3 loop reads CASGNGQSSYEQYF. The DNA of the CDR3 is TGTGCCAGTGGAAACGGACAGAGCTCCTACGAGCAGTACTTC.

This clonotype was observed a few times. The chain combines TRBV18 with TRBJ2-7; no firm D call. The germline gives CDR1 KGHSH, CDR2 LQKENI. The CDR3 totals 14 residues. V dropped 3 bases and J dropped 0 bases, with 9 bases sitting between them. CDR3 sequence (DNA): TGTGCCAGCTCACCGTCCCCCATCTCCTACGAGCAGTACTTC. It is translated as CASSPSPISYEQYF.

This clonotype came up a few times. The chain couples TRBV7-6 to TRBJ1-3; D is ambiguous. V lost 1 base and J 4 bases, leaving 17 bases between the germline ends. Germline V gene data show CDR1 as SGHVS and CDR2 as FNYEAQ. The CDR3 runs 17 residues. The CDR3 loop reads CASSLGDAGSPGNTIYF. CDR3 nucleotide sequence: TGTGCCAGCAGCTTAGGGGATGCGGGGTCACCGGGAAACACCATATATTTT.

This clonotype was observed a handful of times. The V call is TRBV20-1, the J call TRBJ1-2; tentatively, D is TRBD1 (5 bases). Trimming took off 4 bases at V and 8 bases at J, with 23 bases between the two ends. CDR1 is DFQATT, CDR2 SNEGSKA, per germline (reference sequence). The CDR3 spans 15 residues. CDR3: CSAKDPGGGHGGYTF. The CDR3 coding sequence is TGCAGTGCTAAGGATCCTGGGGGTGGGCATGGAGGCTACACCTTC.